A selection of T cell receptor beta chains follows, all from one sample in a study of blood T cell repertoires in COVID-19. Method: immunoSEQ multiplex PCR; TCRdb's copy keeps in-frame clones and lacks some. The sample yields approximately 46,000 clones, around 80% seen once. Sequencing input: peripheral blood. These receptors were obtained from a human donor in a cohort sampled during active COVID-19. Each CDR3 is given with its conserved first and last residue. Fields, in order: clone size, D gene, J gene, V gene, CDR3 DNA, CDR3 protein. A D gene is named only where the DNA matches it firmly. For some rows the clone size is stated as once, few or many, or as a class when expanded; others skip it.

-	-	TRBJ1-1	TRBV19	TGTGCCAGCACCCAGCCCGGGAGGGGAGACACTGAAGCTTTCTTT	CASTQPGRGDTEAFF
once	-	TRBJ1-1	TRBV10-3	TGTGCCACCAGGTCAGACACTCTCACTGAAGCTTTCTTT	CATRSDTLTEAFF
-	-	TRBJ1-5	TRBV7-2	TGTGCCAGCAGTTTAGCACAGTCTCAGCCCCAGCATTTT	CASSLAQSQPQHF
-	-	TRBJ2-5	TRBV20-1	TGCAGTGCAGAGGGACAAGAGACCCAGTACTTC	CSAEGQETQYF
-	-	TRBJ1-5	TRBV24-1	TGTGCCACCAGTAAGGAGGGCCGGTGGGAGCCCCAGCATTTT	CATSKEGRWEPQHF
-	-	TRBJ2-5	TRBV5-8	TGTGCCAGCAGCTTGCGTGTGACTAGCCAAGAGACCCAGTACTTC	CASSLRVTSQETQYF
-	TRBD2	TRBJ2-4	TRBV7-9	TGTGCCAGCAGCCGCCTGACTAGCGGGGGTGTAGCCAAAAACATTCAGTACTTC	CASSRLTSGGVAKNIQYF
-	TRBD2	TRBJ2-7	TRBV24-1	TGTGCCACCAGTGACGGGACTAGCTCTACGTACGAGCAGTACTTC	CATSDGTSSTYEQYF
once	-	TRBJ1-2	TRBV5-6	TGTGCCAGCAGCTCCGGGAGAAACTATGGCTACACCTTC	CASSSGRNYGYTF
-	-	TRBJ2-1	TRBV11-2	TGTGCCAGCAGCCCCAGGTCCGCACTGGGTAACAATGAGCAGTTCTTC	CASSPRSALGNNEQFF
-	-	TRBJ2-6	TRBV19	TGTGCCAGTAGTCCGGGGGATGTTGGGGCCAACGTCCTGACTTTC	CASSPGDVGANVLTF
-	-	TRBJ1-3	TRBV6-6	TGTGCCAGCAGATCGGGGGGAAACACCATATATTTT	CASRSGGNTIYF
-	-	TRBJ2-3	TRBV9	TGTGCCAGCAGCGTAAGGCGGGAAGGGACGGATACGCAGTATTTT	CASSVRREGTDTQYF
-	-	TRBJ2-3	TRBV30	TGTGCCTGGAGTGCGGAGGGAAGGGTTCCAGATACGCAGTATTTT	CAWSAEGRVPDTQYF
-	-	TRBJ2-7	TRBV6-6	TGTGCCAGCAGTCCCACAGACACCGAAACCTACGAGCAGTACTTC	CASSPTDTETYEQYF
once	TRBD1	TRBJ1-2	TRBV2	TGTGCCAGCCTGGGACAGCTTTATGGCTACACCTTC	CASLGQLYGYTF
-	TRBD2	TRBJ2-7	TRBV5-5	TGTGCCAGCAATCCCTTGGGGGGGACCTCCTACGAGCAGTACTTC	CASNPLGGTSYEQYF
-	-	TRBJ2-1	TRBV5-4	TGTGCCAGCAGCCCGACAGGTAATGAGCAGTTCTTC	CASSPTGNEQFF
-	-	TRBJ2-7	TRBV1	TGCACCAGGGGAGGGCAGAAAGACTACGAGCAGTACTTC	CTRGGQKDYEQYF
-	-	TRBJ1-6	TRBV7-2	TGTGCCAGCAGCTTAGTGGGGGCCGATTCACCCCTCCACTTT	CASSLVGADSPLHF
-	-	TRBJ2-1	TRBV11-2	TGTGCCAGCAGCTTAGGGACAGTGGGCAATGAGCAGTTCTTC	CASSLGTVGNEQFF
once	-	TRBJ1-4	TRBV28	TGTGCCAGCAGTTCCCCCCTGGAAAAACTGTTTTTT	CASSSPLEKLFF
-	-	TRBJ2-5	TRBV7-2	TGTGCCAGCAGCTTAGGGAACAGGGAGTCAGAGACCCAGTACTTC	CASSLGNRESETQYF
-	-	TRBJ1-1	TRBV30	TGTGCCTGGAGTGGACAGAAGAACACTGAAGCTTTCTTT	CAWSGQKNTEAFF
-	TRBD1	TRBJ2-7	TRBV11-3	TGTGCCAGCAGCTTAGATGGACAGGAGCCCTACGAGCAGTACTTC	CASSLDGQEPYEQYF
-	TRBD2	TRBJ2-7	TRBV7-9	TGTGCCAGCAGCGGGCTAGCGGGAGTAGACGAGCAGTACTTC	CASSGLAGVDEQYF
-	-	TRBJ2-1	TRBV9	TGTGCCAGCAGCCCCCCCCCGGGGAGCTCCTACAATGAGCAGTTCTTC	CASSPPPGSSYNEQFF
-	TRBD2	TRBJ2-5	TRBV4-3	TGCGCCAGCAGCCAAGATGGGGGGGGCCAAGAGACCCAGTACTTC	CASSQDGGGQETQYF
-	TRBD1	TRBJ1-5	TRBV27	TGTGCCAGCAGTTTTTCCACTGACAGGGGCCCCAATCAGCCCCAGCATTTT	CASSFSTDRGPNQPQHF
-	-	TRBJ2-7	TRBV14	TGTGCCAGCAGCCACACGGACTCCGAGCAGTACTTC	CASSHTDSEQYF
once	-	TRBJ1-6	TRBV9	TGTGCCAGCAGCGTAGGCGACAGCTCCTATAATTCACCCCTCCACTTT	CASSVGDSSYNSPLHF
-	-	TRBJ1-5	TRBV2	TGTGCCAGCAGTGAGCCGGCAGGCTCTAATCAGCCCCAGCATTTT	CASSEPAGSNQPQHF
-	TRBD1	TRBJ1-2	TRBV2	TGTGCCAGCAGTCAGGGACAGGGGGGGGACTATGGCTACACCTTC	CASSQGQGGDYGYTF
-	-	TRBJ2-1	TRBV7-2	TGTGCCAGCAGAAGGAGTCTCTCCTACAATGAGCAGTTCTTC	CASRRSLSYNEQFF
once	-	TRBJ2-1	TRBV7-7	TGTGCTAGCAGCCGGACTGTCAGCTCCTACAATGAGCAGTTCTTC	CASSRTVSSYNEQFF
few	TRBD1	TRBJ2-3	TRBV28	TGTGCCAGCAGTTTATTCGGGACAGGGAGCACAGATACGCAGTATTTT	CASSLFGTGSTDTQYF
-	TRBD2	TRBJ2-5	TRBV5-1	TGCGCCAGCAGCTTGGAGACTAGCGGGGAGACCCAGTACTTC	CASSLETSGETQYF
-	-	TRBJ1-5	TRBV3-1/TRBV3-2	TGTGCCAGCAGCCAAGATTTAACAGGAGATAGCAATCAGCCCCAGCATTTT	CASSQDLTGDSNQPQHF
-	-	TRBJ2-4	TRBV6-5	TGTGCCAGCAGGAAAACAGGGAAGGGCATTCAGTACTTC	CASRKTGKGIQYF
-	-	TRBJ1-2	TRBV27	TGTGCCAGCAGTTTTGGTCAGACTAACTATGGCTACACCTTC	CASSFGQTNYGYTF
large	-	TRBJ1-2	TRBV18	TGTGCCAGCTCCCCCGGCAGGGGTTTAGATGGCTACACCTTC	CASSPGRGLDGYTF